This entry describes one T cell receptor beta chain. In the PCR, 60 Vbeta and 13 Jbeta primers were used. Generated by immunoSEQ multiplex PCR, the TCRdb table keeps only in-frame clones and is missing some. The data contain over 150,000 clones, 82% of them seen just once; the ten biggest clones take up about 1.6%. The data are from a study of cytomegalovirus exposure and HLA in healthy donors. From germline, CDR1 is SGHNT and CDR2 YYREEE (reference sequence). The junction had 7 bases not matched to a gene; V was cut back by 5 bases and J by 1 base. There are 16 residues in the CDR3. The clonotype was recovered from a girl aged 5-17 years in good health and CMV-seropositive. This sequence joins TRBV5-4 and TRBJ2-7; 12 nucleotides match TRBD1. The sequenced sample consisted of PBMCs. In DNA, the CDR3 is TGTGCCAGCAGTCGGGGACAGGGGGCGCCGTCCTACGAGCAGTACTTC. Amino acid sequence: CASSRGQGAPSYEQYF.